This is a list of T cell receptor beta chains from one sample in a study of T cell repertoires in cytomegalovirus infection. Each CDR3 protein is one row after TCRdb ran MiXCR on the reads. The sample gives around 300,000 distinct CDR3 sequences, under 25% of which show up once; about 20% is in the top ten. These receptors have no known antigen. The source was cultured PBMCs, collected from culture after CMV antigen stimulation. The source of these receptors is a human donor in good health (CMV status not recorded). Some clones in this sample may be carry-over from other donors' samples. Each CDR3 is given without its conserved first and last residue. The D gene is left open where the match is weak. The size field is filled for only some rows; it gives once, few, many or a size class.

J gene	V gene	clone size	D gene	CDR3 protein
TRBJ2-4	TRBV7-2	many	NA	ASSPTFAKNIQY
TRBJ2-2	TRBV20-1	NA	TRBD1	SASPGDRANTGELF
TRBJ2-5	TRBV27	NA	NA	ASSFSQRGLGETQY
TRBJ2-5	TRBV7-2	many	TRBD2	ASSKTSQSPQY
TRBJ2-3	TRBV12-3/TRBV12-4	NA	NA	ASSSEQGVGTDTQY
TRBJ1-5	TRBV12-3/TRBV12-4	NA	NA	ASSFVVDRQPQH
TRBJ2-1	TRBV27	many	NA	ASSFRAGPYNEQF
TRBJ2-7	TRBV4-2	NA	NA	ASSQEAGIYEQY
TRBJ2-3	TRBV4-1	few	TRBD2	ASSQEDGRAPDTQY
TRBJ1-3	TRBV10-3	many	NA	ATWGGSGNTIY
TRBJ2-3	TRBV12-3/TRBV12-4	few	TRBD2	ASSLSSGTTDTQY
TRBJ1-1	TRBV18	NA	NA	ASSPGKNTEAF
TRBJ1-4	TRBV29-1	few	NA	SVAGGNEKLF
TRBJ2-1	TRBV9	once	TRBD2	ASSLRGGLVNEQF
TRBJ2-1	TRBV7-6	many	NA	ASSLESGAYNEQF
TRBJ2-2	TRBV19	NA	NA	ASLPLDAPGELF
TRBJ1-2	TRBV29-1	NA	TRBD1	SATDRNSRYDYGYT
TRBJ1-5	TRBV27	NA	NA	ASSWEGRQPQH
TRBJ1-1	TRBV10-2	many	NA	ASSEWGHTMNTEAF
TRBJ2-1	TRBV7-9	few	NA	ASNPGFEQF
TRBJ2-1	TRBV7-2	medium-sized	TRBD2	ASSLEASGRVYNEQF
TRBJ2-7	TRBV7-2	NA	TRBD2	ASSLDGTSVEQY
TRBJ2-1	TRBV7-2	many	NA	ASSLLAGKQF
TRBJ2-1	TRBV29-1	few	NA	SVEGMESSYNEQF
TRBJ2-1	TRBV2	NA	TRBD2	ASSPQTSGYNEQF
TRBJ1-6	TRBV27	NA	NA	ASRRPRGSPLH
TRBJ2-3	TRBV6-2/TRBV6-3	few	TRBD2	ASSLTHSGGRTDTQY
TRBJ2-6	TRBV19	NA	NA	ASSIGQGGANVLT
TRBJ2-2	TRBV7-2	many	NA	ASSLGTGFATGELF
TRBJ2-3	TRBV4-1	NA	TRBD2	ASSVGLAGTDTQY
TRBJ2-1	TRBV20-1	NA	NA	SARAHGQGKYNEQF
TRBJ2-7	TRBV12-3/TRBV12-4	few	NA	ASSLETQYEQY
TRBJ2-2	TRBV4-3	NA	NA	ASSQVGYTGELF
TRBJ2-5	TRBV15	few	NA	ATSRDRATQY
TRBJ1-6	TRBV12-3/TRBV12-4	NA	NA	ASRRHGVLNSPLH